This entry lists 13 T cell receptor beta chains sequenced from one sample in a study of shared T cell receptors in the human thymus (dated by TCRdb to 2020 to 2023). Library preparation was by the immunoSEQ multiplex PCR assay. TCRdb took over this immuneACCESS table, retaining in-frame rearrangements with V and J assigned. Such tables are incomplete; in checked studies, under half of the missing clones stem from an unresolved V gene, and the remainder is unexplained. The sample yields about 610,000 clones; around nine tenths were counted once. Clones ranked in the top ten supply around 0.0099% of the sample. This sample was shared with a second study, whose subject was human thymus T cells.

The specimen sequenced was thymocytes. Source of these receptors: a boy under two years old with a congenital heart defect. Donor details come from another sample of the same person, matched by shared clones.

J is TRBJ2-7 and V is TRBV7-2; D not certain. Germline loops: CDR1 SGHTA, CDR2 FQGNSA. The CDR3 runs to 16 residues. V dropped 1 base and J dropped 1 base, with 14 bases sitting between them. CDR3 bases: TGTGCCAGCAGCTTAGAAGGCAGGTCCACTTCCTACGAGCAGTACTTC. Translation: CASSLEGRSTSYEQYF. Drawing the rest from reference TRBV7-2 and TRBJ2-7, the complete variable domain is GAGVSQSPSNKVTEKGKDVELRCDPISGHTALYWYRQSLGQGLEFLIYFQGNSAPDKSGLPSDRFSAERTGGSVSTLTIQRTQQEDSAVYLCASSLEGRSTSYEQYFGPGTRLTVT.

This clone showed up just once. The chain recombines TRBV18 with TRBJ2-7; D might be TRBD1 (7 bases). Germline V lookup: CDR1 KGHSH, CDR2 LQKENI. V was pared by 3 bases and J by 3 bases, with 18 bases between. The length of the CDR3 is 16 residues. The CDR3 here is CASSPRGTDRIYEQYF. In DNA form, the CDR3 reads TGTGCCAGCTCACCCCGGGGGACAGACAGGATCTACGAGCAGTACTTC.

V and J are TRBV5-4 and TRBJ2-7, with 8 positions matching TRBD2. Per the germline V gene, CDR1 is SGHNT and CDR2 is YYREEE (reference sequence). J gave up 0 bases and V 4 bases, and 9 bases lay outside the gene matches. The CDR3 loop spans 16 amino acids. CDR3 nucleotides: TGTGCCAGCAGCCGCGGGGGGAGCGAGAGCTCCTACGAGCAGTACTTC. This encodes CASSRGGSESSYEQYF. Based on the CDR3 plus reference TRBV5-4 and TRBJ2-7, the full variable domain is ETGVTQSPTHLIKTRGQQVTLRCSSQSGHNTVSWYQQALGQGPQFIFQYYREEENGRGNFPPRFSGLQFPNYSSELNVNALELDDSALYLCASSRGGSESSYEQYFGPGTRLTVT.

A single count supports this clone. This sequence joins TRBV5-6 and TRBJ2-7; 8 bases match TRBD2. V was pared by 1 base and J by 4 bases, with 7 bases of the junction left unmatched. This CDR3 comprises 15 residues. Germline CDR1 and CDR2: SGHDT and YYEEEE. The CDR3 DNA sequence: TGTGCCAGCAGCTTGCTGGGACTAGATATGTACGAGCAGTACTTC. Translation gives CASSLLGLDMYEQYF. The full variable domain, rest sourced from reference TRBV5-6 and TRBJ2-7, is DAGVTQSPTHLIKTRGQQVTLRCSPKSGHDTVSWYQQALGQGPQFIFQYYEEEERQRGNFPDRFSGHQFPNYSSELNVNALLLGDSALYLCASSLLGLDMYEQYFGPGTRLTVT.

This clone was observed a few times. The V and J genes are TRBV11-2 and TRBJ2-1, with 10 bases that match TRBD1. The CDR3 consists of 19 residues. Germline V lookup: CDR1 SGHAT, CDR2 FQNNGV. The V and J ends lost 6 bases and 4 bases, in that order; junction bases with no gene match: 18. CDR3 residues: CASRPNRVGQGTLYNEQFF. The CDR3 DNA follows: TGTGCCAGCAGGCCCAACAGGGTGGGACAGGGGACCCTTTACAATGAGCAGTTCTTC. The full variable domain, in which reference TRBV11-2 and TRBJ2-1 provide the parts outside the CDR3, is EAGVAQSPRYKIIEKRQSVAFWCNPISGHATLYWYQQILGQGPKLLIQFQNNGVVDDSQLPKDRFSAERLKGVDSTLKIQPAKLEDSAVYLCASRPNRVGQGTLYNEQFFGPGTRLTVL.

V and J are TRBV10-1 and TRBJ2-7; TRBD2 aligns across 12 bases. The CDR3 runs 17 residues. Trimming removed 2 bases from V and 3 bases from J; junction bases left unmatched: 8. Germline V CDR1 and CDR2: WNHNN, SYGVQD (reference sequence). CDR3 amino acids: CASSEGWTSGKSYEQYF. Written as DNA, the CDR3 is TGCGCCAGCAGTGAGGGGTGGACTAGCGGGAAGAGCTACGAGCAGTACTTC.

J is TRBJ2-7 and V is TRBV2; TRBD1 matches at 9 bases. The CDR3 has 14 amino acids. The V gene end was trimmed by 0 bases and the J gene end by 6 bases; junction bases not matched to a gene: 3. Germline assignment: CDR1 SNHLY and CDR2 FYNNEI. The CDR3 reads CASSEAGQGTEQYF. In DNA form, the CDR3 reads TGTGCCAGCAGTGAAGCGGGACAGGGAACCGAGCAGTACTTC.

The rearrangement links TRBV15 to TRBJ1-4, with TRBD1 matching over 11 bases. J was trimmed by 7 bases and V by 5 bases; bases with no gene match: 6. There are 15 residues in the CDR3. Germline assignment: CDR1 LNHNV and CDR2 YYDKDF (reference sequence). The CDR3 DNA reads TGTGCCACCAGCCATTCCGGGACAGGGGGTGAAAAACTGTTTTTT. This sequence encodes CATSHSGTGGEKLFF. The complete variable domain, with remaining parts taken from reference TRBV15 and TRBJ1-4, reads DAMVIQNPRYQVTQFGKPVTLSCSQTLNHNVMYWYQQKSSQAPKLLFHYYDKDFNNEADTPDNFQSRRPNTSFCFLDIRSPGLGDTAMYLCATSHSGTGGEKLFFGSGTQLSVL.

The chain combines TRBV11-2 with TRBJ2-1; no definite D call. CDR3 length: 13 amino acids. Germline V gives CDR1 SGHAT, CDR2 FQNNGV. V lost 1 base to trimming and J lost 4 bases, with 5 bases between them. CDR3 amino acids: CASSLARYNEQFF. DNA of the CDR3: TGTGCCAGCAGCTTAGCACGGTACAATGAGCAGTTCTTC.

The V gene is TRBV30, the J gene TRBJ2-1, with TRBD1 as a possible D gene (5 bases). Germline V lookup: CDR1 GTSNPN, CDR2 SVGIG (reference sequence). The CDR3 extends over 14 amino acids. The V gene lost 0 bases and the J gene lost 7 bases, with 13 bases spanning the gap. The CDR3 DNA is TGTGCCTGGAGTGTATGGGTGGCAGGGAATGAGCAGTTCTTC. It encodes CAWSVWVAGNEQFF.

The V call is TRBV5-6, the J call TRBJ2-4, with TRBD2 matching over 7 bases. The germline V gene has CDR1 SGHDT and CDR2 YYEEEE. The CDR3 length is 16 residues. The V gene end was trimmed by 4 bases and the J gene end by 9 bases; junction bases not matched to a gene: 16. The DNA of the CDR3 is TGTGCCAGCAGCCCCCGGTCGGATTTTAGGGAGGGCATTCAGTACTTC. It is translated as CASSPRSDFREGIQYF.

The CDR3 sequence is CASSQGAVLGNQPQHF. The DNA of the CDR3 is TGCGCCAGCAGCCAAGGGGCAGTTCTCGGCAATCAGCCCCAGCATTTT. This chain connects TRBV4-3 to TRBJ1-5, with D uncertain. V gave up 1 base and J gave up 2 bases, with 12 bases separating them. The CDR3 sequence is 16 residues long. Germline assignment: CDR1 LGHNA and CDR2 YSLEER.

The V call is TRBV28, the J call TRBJ2-3; tentative D call: TRBD1 (6 bases). V lost 6 bases to trimming and J lost 0 bases, with 19 bases between them. Germline V lookup: CDR1 MDHEN, CDR2 SYDVKM. The CDR3 totals 17 residues. The CDR3 DNA follows: TGTGCCAGCAGGATCCCGGGACACTTACTTAGCACAGATACGCAGTATTTT. This gives the protein CASRIPGHLLSTDTQYF.